Included here is one T cell receptor beta chain sequence, with context. These data come from a study of blood T cell repertoires in COVID-19. As handled by the study authors: By means of reference gene primer amplification, nucleated cell counts were estimated. TCRdb's copy holds only in-frame clones and misses some; the assay was immunoSEQ multiplex PCR. That table supplies the V and J calls and clone size; D and trimming were determined from the DNA. This sample yields some 150,000 clones, of which 65% to 90% are seen a single time; 12% belongs to the top ten. CDR3 length: 20 amino acids. CDR1 SGHDN and CDR2 FVKESK come from the germline V gene. Trimming left V 5 bases short and J 0 bases short, with 26 bases between. Seattle patient enrollment occurred during active infection, with longitudinal follow-up thereafter.

This receptor was taken from a woman aged 55-69 years with COVID-19, enrolled during active disease. The specimen was peripheral blood. The chain has TRBV14 and TRBJ1-3, with D possibly matching TRBD1 (5 bases). The CDR3 region is CASSYSFKQGSTHSGNTIYF. Written as DNA, the CDR3 is TGTGCCAGCAGCTATTCTTTCAAGCAGGGCTCGACGCACTCTGGAAACACCATATATTTT.